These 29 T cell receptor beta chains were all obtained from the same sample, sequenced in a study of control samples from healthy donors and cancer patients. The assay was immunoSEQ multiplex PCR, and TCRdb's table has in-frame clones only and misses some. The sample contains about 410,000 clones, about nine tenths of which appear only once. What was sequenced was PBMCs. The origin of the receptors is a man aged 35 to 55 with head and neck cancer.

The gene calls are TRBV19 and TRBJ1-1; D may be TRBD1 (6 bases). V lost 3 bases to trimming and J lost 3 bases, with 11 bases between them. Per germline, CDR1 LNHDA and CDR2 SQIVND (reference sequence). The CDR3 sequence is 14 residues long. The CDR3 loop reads CASSIGQGHTEAFF. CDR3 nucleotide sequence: TGTGCCAGTAGTATTGGTCAGGGGCACACTGAAGCTTTCTTT. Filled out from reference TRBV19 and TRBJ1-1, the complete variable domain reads DGGITQSPKYLFRKEGQNVTLSCEQNLNHDAMYWYRQDPGQGLRLIYYSQIVNDFQKGDIAEGYSVSREKKESFPLTVTSAQKNPTAFYLCASSIGQGHTEAFFGQGTRLTVV.

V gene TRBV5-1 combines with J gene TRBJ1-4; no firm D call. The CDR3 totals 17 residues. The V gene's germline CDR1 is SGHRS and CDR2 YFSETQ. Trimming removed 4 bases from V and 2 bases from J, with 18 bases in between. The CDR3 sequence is CASSNKPMGSTNEKLFF. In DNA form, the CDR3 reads TGCGCCAGCAGCAACAAACCAATGGGCAGCACTAATGAAAAACTGTTTTTT.

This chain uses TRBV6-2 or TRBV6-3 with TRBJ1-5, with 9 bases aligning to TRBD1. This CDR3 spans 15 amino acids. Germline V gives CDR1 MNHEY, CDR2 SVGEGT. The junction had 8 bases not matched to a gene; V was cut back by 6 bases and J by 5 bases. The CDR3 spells CASSLRQGEDQPQHF. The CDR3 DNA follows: TGTGCCAGCAGCCTGAGACAGGGGGAAGATCAGCCCCAGCATTTT.

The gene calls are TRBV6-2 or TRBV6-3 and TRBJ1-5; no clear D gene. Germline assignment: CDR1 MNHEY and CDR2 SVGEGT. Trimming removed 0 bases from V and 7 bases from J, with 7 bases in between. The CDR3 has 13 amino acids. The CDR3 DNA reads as TGTGCCAGCAGTTACTCGATACAGCAGCCCCAGCATTTT. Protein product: CASSYSIQQPQHF.

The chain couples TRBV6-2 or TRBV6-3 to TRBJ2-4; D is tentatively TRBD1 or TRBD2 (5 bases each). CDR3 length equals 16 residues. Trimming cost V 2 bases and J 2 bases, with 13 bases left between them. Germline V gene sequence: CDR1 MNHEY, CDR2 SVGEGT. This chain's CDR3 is CASSYDGGSTKNIQYF. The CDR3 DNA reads TGTGCCAGCAGTTACGATGGGGGTTCTACCAAAAACATTCAGTACTTC.

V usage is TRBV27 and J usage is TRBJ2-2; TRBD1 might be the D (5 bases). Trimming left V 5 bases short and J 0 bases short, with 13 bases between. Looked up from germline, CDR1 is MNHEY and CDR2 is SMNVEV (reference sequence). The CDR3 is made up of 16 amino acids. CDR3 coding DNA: TGTGCCAGCAGTCCCGATCGGACAACGAACACCGGGGAGCTGTTTTTT. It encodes CASSPDRTTNTGELFF.

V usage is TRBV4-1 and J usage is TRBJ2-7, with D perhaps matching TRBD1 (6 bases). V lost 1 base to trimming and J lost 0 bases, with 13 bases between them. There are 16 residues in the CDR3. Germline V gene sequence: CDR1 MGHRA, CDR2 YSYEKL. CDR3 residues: CASSQVVGAGSYEQYF. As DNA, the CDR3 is TGCGCCAGCAGCCAAGTTGTGGGGGCGGGCTCCTACGAGCAGTACTTC.

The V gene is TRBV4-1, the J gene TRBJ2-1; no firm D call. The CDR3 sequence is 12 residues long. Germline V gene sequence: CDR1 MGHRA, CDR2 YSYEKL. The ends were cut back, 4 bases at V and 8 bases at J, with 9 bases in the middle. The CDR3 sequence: CASSRRTDEQFF. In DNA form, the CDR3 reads TGCGCCAGCAGCCGCAGAACCGATGAGCAGTTCTTC.

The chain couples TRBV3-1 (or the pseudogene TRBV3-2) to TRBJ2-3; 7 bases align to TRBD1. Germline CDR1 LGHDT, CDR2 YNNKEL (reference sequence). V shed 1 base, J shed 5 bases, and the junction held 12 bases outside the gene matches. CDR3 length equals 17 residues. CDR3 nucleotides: TGTGCCAGCAGCCAAGGGTTGTCACAGGGGTCCGGAGATACGCAGTATTTT. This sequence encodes CASSQGLSQGSGDTQYF.

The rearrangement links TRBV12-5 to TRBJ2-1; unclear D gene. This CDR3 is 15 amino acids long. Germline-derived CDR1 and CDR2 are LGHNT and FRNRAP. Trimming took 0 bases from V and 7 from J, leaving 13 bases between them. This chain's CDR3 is CASGLVPPEGNEQFF. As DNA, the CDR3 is TGTGCTAGTGGTTTGGTACCCCCCGAAGGGAATGAGCAGTTCTTC.

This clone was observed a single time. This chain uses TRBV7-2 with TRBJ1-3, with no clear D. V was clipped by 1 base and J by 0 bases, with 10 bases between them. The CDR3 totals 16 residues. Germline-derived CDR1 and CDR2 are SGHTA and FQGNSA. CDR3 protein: CASSLVGGISGNTIYF. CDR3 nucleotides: TGTGCCAGCAGCTTAGTAGGCGGGATCTCTGGAAACACCATATATTTT.

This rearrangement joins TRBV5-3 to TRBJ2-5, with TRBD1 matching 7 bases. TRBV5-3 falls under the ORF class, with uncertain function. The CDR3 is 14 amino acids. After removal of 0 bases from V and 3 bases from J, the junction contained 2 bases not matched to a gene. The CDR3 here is CARSLAGGEETQYF. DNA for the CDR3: TGTGCCAGAAGCTTGGCAGGGGGAGAAGAGACCCAGTACTTC.

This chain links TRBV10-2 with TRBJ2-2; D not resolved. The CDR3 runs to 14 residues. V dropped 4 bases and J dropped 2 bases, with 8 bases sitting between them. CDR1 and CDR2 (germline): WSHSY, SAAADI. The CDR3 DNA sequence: TGCGCCAGCAGTGGCCAGTTAAACACCGGGGAGCTGTTTTTT. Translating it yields CASSGQLNTGELFF.

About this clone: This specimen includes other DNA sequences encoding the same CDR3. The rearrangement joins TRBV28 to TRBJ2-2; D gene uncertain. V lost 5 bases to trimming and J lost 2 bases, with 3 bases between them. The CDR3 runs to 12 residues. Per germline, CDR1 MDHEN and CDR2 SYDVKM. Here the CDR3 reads CASSLNTGELFF. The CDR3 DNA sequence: TGTGCCAGCAGTCTTAACACCGGGGAGCTGTTTTTT.

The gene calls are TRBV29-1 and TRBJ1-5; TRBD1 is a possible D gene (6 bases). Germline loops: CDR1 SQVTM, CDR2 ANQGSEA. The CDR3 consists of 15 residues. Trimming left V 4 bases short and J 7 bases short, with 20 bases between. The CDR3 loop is CSVGETPTGGQPQHF. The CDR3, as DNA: TGCAGCGTTGGCGAAACTCCGACAGGCGGCCAGCCCCAGCATTTT.

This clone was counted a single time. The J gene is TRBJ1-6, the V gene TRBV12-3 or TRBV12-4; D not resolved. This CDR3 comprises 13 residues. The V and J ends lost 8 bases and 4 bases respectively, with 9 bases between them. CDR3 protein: CASSDSYNSPLHF. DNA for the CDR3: TGTGCCAGCTCGGACTCTTATAATTCACCCCTCCACTTT.

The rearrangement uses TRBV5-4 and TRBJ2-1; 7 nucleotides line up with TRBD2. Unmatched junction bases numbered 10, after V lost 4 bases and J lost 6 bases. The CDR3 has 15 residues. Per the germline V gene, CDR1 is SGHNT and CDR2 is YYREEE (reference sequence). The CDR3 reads CASSPREYRGNEQFF. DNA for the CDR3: TGTGCCAGCAGCCCGCGGGAGTACCGAGGCAATGAGCAGTTCTTC.

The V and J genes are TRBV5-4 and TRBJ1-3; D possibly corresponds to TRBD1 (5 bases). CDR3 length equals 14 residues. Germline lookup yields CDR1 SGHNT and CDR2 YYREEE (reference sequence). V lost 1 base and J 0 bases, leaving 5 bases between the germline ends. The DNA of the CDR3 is TGTGCCAGCAGCTTGAGGGGCTCTGGAAACACCATATATTTT. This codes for CASSLRGSGNTIYF.

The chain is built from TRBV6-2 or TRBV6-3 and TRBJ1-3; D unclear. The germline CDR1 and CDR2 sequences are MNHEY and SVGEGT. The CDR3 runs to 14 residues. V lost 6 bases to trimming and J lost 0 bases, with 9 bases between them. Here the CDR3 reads CASSRTPSGNTIYF. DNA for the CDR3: TGTGCCAGCAGCAGGACCCCCTCTGGAAACACCATATATTTT.

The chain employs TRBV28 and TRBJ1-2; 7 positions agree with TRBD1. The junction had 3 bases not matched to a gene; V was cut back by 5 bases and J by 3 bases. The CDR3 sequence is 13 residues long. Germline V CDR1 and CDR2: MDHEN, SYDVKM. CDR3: CASSGTVYYGYTF. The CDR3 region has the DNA TGTGCCAGCAGTGGGACAGTCTACTATGGCTACACCTTC.

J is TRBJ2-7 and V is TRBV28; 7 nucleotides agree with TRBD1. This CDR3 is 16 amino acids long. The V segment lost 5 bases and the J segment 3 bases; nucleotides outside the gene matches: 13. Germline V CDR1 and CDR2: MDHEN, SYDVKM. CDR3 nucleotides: TGTGCCAGCAGTACCGGGACAGTTGCCAAGGGCTACGAGCAGTACTTC. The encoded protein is CASSTGTVAKGYEQYF.

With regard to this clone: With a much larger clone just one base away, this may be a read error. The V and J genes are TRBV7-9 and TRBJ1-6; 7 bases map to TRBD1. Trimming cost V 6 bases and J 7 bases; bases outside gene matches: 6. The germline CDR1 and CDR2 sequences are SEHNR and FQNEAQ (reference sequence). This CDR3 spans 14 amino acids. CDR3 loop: CASRTGQKNSPLHF. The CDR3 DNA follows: TGTGCCAGCAGGACGGGACAGAAAAATTCACCCCTCCACTTT.

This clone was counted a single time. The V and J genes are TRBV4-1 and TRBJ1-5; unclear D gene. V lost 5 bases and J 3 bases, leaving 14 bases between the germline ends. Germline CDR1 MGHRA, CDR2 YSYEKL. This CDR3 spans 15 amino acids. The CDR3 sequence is CASSSPDGVNQPQHF. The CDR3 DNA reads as TGCGCCAGCAGCTCTCCGGACGGGGTCAATCAGCCCCAGCATTTT.

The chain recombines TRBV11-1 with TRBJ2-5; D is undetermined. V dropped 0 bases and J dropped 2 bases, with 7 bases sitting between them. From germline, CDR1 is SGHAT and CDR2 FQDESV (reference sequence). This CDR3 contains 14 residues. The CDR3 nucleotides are TGTGCCAGCAGCTTAGCCCTAAAACAAGAGACCCAGTACTTC. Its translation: CASSLALKQETQYF.

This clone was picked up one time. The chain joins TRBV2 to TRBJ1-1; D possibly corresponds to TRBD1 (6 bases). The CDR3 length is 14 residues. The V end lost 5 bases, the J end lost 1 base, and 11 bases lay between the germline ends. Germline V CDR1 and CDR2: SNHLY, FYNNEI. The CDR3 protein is CASSWRTENTEAFF. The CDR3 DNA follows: TGTGCCAGCAGTTGGAGGACAGAGAACACTGAAGCTTTCTTT.

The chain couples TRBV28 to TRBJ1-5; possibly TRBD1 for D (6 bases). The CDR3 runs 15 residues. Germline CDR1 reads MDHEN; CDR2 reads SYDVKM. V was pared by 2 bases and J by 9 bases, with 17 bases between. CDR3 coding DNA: TGTGCCAGCAGTTTAAGGAGGACAGCCCTAGGGCCCCAGCATTTT. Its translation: CASSLRRTALGPQHF.

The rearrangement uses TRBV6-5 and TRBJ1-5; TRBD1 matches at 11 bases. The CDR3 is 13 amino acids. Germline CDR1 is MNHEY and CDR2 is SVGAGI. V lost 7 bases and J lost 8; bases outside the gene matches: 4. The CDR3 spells CASNRDRGEPQHF. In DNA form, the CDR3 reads TGTGCCAGCAACCGGGACAGGGGGGAGCCCCAGCATTTT.

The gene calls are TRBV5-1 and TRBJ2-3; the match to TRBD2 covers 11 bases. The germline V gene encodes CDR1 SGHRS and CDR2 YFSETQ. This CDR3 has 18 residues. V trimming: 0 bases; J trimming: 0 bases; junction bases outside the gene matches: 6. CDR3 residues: CASSLGLAGGISTDTQYF. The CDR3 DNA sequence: TGCGCCAGCAGCTTGGGCCTAGCGGGGGGTATTAGCACAGATACGCAGTATTTT.

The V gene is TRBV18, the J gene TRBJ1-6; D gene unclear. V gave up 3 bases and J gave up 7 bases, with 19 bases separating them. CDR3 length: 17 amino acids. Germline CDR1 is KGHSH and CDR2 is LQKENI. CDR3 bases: TGTGCCAGCTCACCGGCTAAGGGAGTTTCTGCCAATTCACCCCTCCACTTT. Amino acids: CASSPAKGVSANSPLHF.